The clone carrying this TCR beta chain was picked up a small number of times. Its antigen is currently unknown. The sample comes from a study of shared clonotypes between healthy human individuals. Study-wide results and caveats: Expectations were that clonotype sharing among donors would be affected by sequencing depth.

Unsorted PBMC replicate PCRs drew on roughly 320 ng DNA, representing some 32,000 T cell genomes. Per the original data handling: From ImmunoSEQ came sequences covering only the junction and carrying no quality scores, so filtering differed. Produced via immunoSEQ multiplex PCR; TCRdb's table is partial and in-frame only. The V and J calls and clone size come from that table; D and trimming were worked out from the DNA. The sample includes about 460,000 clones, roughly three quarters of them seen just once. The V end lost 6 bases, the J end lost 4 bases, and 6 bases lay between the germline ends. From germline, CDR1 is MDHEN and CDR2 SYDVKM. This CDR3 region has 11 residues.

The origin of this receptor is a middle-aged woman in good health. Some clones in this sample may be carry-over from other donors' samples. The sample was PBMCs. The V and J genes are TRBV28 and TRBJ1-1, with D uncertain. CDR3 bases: TGTGCCAGCAGGGTACCCACTGAAGCTTTCTTT. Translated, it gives CASRVPTEAFF.